This T cell receptor (beta chain) comes out of a study of beta chain features in type 1 diabetes. Study-wide results and caveats: In the patient group, naive, central memory and Treg TCRB repertoires seemed more alike than in the healthy donor group.

Post-sort purity exceeded 98% for all sorted populations. Points on this clone: Its antigen is not known.

The authors reverse transcribed all of the isolated RNA, so sequencing captured expressed TCRB transcripts. Generated by immunoSEQ multiplex PCR, the TCRdb table keeps only in-frame clones and is missing some. The repertoire holds about 400,000 clones, with approximately 12% as singletons. CDR1 and CDR2 (germline): SGHVS, FNYEAQ. This CDR3 comprises 15 residues. V lost 1 base, J lost 8 bases, and 15 bases lay in between. The chain is built from TRBV7-6 and TRBJ2-1, with D perhaps TRBD2 (6 bases). The sequenced sample was naive CD4+ T cells from blood. This TCR came from a man in his late teens or twenties in good health. CDR3 sequence (DNA): TGTGCCAGCAGCTTAGTCACGGGAGTTAACTATGAGCAGTTCTTC. Its translation: CASSLVTGVNYEQFF.